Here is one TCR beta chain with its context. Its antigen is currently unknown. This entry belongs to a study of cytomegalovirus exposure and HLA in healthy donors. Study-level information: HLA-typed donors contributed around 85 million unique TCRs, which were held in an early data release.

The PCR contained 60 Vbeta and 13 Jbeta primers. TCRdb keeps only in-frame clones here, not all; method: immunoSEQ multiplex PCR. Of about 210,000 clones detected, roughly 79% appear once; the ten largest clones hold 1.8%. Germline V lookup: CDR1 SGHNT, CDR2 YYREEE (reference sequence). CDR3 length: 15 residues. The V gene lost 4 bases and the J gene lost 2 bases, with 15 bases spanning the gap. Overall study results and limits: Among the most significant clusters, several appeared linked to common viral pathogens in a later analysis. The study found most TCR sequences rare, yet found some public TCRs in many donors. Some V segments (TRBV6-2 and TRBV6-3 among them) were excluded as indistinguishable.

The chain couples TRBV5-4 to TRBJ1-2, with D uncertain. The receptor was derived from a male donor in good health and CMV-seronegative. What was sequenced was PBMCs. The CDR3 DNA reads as TGTGCCAGCAGCGCCCCAGGTATGGAAAACTATGGCTACACCTTC. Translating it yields CASSAPGMENYGYTF.